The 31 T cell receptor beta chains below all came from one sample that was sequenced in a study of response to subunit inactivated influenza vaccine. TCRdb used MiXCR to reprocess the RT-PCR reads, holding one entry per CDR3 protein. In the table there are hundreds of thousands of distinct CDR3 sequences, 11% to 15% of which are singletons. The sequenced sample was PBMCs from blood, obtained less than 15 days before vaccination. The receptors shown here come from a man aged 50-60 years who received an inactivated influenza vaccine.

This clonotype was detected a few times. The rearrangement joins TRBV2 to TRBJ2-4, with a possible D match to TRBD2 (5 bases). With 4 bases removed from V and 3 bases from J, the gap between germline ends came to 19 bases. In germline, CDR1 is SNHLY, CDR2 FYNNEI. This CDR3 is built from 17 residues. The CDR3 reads CASSATSPPRDKNIQYF. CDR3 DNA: TGTGCCAGCAGTGCCACCTCCCCTCCCCGGGACAAAAACATTCAGTACTTC.

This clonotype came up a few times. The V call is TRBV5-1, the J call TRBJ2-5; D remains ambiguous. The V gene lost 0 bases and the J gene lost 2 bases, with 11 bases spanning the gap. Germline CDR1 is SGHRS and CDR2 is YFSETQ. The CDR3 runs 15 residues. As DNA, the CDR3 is TGCGCCAGCAGCTTGGGGGGAATTCTACAAGAGACCCAGTACTTC. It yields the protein CASSLGGILQETQYF.

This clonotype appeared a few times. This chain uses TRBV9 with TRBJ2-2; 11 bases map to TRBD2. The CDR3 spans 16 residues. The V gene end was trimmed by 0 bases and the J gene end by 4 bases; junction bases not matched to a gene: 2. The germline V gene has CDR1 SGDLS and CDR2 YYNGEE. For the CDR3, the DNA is TGTGCCAGCAGCGTAGATAGCGGGAGGGCCACCGGGGAGCTGTTTTTT. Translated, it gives CASSVDSGRATGELFF.

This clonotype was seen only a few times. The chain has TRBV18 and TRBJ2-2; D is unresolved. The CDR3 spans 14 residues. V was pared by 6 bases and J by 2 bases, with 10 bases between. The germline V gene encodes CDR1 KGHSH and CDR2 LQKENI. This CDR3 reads CASSPTPNTGELFF. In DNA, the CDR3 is TGTGCCAGCTCCCCCACCCCTAACACCGGGGAGCTGTTTTTT.

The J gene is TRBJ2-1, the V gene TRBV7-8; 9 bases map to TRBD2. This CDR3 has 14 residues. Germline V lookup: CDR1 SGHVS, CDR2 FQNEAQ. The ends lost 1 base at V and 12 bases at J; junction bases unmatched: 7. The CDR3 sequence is CASSLGGSGRVQFF. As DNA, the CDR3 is TGTGCCAGCAGCTTAGGGGGTAGCGGGAGAGTGCAGTTCTTC.

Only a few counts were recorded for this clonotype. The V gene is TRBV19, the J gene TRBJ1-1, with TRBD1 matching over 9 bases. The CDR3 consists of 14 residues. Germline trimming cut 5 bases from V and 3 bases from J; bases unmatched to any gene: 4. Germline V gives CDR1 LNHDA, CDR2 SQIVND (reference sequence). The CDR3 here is CASSPRQGDTEAFF. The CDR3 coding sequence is TGTGCCAGTAGTCCACGACAGGGGGACACTGAAGCTTTCTTT.

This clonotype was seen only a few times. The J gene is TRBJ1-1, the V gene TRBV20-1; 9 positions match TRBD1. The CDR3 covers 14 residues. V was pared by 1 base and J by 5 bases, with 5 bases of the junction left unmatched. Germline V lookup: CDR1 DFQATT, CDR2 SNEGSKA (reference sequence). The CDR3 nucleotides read TGCAGTGCTAGAGGTGACAGGGGGGGGACTGAAGCTTTCTTT. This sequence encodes CSARGDRGGTEAFF.

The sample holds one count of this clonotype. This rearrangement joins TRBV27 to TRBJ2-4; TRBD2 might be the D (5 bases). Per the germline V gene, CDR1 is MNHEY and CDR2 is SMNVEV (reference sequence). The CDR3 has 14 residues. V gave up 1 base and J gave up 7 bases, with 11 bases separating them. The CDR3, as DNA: TGTGCCAGCAGTTTATACGGCAGAGGGAACATTCAGTACTTC. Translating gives CASSLYGRGNIQYF.

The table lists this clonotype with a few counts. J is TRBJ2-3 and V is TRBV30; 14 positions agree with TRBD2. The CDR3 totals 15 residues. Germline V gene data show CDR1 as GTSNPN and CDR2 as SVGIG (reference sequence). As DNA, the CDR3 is TGTGCTTGGGGGGGGGGACTAGCGGGAGCGCCTCAGCAGTATTTT. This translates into CAWGGGLAGAPQQYF. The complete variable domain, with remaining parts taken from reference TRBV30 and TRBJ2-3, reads SQTIHQWPATLVQPVGSPLSLECTVEGTSNPNLYWYRQAAGRGLQLLFYSVGIGQISSEVPQNLSASRPQDRQFILSSKKLLLSDSGFYLCAWGGGLAGAPQQYFGPGTRLTVL.

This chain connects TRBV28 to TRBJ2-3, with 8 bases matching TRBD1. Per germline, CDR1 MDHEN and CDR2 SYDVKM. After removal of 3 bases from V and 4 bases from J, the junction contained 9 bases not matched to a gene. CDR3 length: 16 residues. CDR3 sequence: CASSLWSGGDSDTQYF. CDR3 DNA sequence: TGTGCCAGCAGTTTGTGGTCAGGGGGCGATTCAGATACGCAGTATTTT. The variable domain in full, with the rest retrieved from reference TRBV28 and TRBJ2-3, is DVKVTQSSRYLVKRTGEKVFLECVQDMDHENMFWYRQDPGLGLRLIYFSYDVKMKEKGDIPEGYSVSREKKERFSLILESASTNQTSMYLCASSLWSGGDSDTQYFGPGTRLTVL.

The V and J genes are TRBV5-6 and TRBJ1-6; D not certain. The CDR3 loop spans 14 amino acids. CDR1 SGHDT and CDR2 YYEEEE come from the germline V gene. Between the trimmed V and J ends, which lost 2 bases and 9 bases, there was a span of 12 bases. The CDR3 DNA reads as TGTGCCAGCAGCTTTCCAGGTTCAGGTTCACCCCTCCACTTT. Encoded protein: CASSFPGSGSPLHF. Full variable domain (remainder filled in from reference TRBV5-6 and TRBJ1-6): DAGVTQSPTHLIKTRGQQVTLRCSPKSGHDTVSWYQQALGQGPQFIFQYYEEEERQRGNFPDRFSGHQFPNYSSELNVNALLLGDSALYLCASSFPGSGSPLHFGNGTRLTVT.

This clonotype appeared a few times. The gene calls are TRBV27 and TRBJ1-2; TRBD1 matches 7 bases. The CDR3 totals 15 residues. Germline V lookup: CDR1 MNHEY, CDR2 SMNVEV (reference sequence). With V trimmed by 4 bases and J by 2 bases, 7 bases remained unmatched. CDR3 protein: CASSSPQQGNYGYTF. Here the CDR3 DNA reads TGTGCCAGCAGTTCCCCCCAACAGGGGAACTATGGCTACACCTTC.

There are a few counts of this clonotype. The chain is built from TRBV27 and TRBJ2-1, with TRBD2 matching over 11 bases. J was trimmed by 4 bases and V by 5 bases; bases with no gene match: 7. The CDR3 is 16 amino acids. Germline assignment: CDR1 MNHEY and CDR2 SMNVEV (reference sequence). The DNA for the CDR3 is TGTGCCAGCAGTGCACTGACTAGCGGGGTGTACAATGAGCAGTTCTTC. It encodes CASSALTSGVYNEQFF.

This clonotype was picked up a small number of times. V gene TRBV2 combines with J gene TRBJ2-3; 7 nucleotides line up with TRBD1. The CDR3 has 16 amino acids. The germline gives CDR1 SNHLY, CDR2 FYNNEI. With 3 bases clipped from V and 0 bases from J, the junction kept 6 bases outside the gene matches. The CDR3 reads CASSDLRQGSTDTQYF. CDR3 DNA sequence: TGTGCCAGCAGTGACCTACGACAGGGAAGCACAGATACGCAGTATTTT. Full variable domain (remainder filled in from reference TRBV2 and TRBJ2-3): EPEVTQTPSHQVTQMGQEVILRCVPISNHLYFYWYRQILGQKVEFLVSFYNNEISEKSEIFDDQFSVERPDGSNFTLKIRSTKLEDSAMYFCASSDLRQGSTDTQYFGPGTRLTVL.

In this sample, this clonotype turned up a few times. CDR3 nucleotides: TGCAGTGCTAGAGGGGGAATCGGCACAGATACGCAGTATTTT. It translates to CSARGGIGTDTQYF. The chain combines TRBV20-1 with TRBJ2-3; no reliable D call. This CDR3 contains 14 residues. Germline CDR1 and CDR2: DFQATT and SNEGSKA (reference sequence). Deletions cut 1 base from V and 1 base from J, with 9 bases between.

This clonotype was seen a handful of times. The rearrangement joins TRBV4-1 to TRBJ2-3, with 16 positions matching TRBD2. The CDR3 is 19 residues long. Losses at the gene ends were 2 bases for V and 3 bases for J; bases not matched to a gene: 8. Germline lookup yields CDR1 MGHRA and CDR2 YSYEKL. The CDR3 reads CASSQRGTSGGAITDTQYF. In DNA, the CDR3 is TGCGCCAGCAGCCAAAGGGGGACTAGCGGGGGGGCCATTACAGATACGCAGTATTTT.

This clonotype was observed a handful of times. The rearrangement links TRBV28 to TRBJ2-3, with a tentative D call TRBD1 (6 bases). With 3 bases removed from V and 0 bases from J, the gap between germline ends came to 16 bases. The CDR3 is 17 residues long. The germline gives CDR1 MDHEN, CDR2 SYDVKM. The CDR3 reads CASSFLPGHSSTDTQYF. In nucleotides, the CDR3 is TGTGCCAGCAGTTTCCTCCCGGGACACTCTAGCACAGATACGCAGTATTTT.

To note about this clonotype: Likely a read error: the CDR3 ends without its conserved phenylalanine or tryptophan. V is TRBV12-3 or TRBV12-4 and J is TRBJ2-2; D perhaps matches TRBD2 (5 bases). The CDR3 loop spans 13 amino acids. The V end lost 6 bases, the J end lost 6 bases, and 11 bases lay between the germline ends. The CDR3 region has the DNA TGTGCCAGCAGGGAGGTTGGTCCCGGGGAGCTGTTTCTT. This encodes CASREVGPGELFL.

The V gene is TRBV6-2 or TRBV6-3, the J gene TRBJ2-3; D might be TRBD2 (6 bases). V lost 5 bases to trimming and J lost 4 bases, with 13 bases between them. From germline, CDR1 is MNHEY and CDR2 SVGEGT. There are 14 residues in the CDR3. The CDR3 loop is CASSLRLGPDTQYF. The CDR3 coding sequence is TGTGCCAGCAGTCTACGACTAGGACCAGATACGCAGTATTTT.

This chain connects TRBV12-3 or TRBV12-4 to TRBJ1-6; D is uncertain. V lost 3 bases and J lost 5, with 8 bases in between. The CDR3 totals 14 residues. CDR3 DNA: TGTGCCAGCAGTTTGTGGCAGGATAATTCACCCCTCCACTTT. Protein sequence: CASSLWQDNSPLHF.

CDR3 protein: CASSDWSSIYEQFF. The DNA of the CDR3 is TGTGCCAGCAGTGATTGGAGTAGCATCTATGAGCAGTTCTTC. This chain connects TRBV2 to TRBJ2-1; the D is unclear. Trimming removed 3 bases at V and 8 bases at J, with 14 bases between. This CDR3 has 14 amino acids. Germline CDR1 is SNHLY and CDR2 is FYNNEI.

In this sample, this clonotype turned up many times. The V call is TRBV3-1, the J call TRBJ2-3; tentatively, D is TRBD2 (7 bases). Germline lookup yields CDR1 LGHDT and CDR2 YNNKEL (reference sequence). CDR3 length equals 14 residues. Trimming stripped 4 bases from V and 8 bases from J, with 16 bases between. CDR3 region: CASSPLRGGGTQYF. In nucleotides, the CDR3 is TGTGCCAGCAGCCCGCTGAGGGGGGGCGGTACGCAGTATTTT.

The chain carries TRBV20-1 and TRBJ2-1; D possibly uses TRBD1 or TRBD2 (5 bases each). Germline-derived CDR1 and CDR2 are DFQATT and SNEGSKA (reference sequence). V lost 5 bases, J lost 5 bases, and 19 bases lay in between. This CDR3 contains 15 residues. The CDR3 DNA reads TGCAGTGCTTCCCCGGGACCCCGGTCCAACAATGAGCAGTTCTTC. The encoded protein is CSASPGPRSNNEQFF.

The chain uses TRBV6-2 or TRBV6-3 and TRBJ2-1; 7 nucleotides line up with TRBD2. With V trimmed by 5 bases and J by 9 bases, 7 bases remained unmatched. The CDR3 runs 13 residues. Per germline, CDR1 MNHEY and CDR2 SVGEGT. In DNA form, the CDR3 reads TGTGCCAGCAGTCCAGCGGGGAGCGGTGAGCAGTTCTTC. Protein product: CASSPAGSGEQFF.

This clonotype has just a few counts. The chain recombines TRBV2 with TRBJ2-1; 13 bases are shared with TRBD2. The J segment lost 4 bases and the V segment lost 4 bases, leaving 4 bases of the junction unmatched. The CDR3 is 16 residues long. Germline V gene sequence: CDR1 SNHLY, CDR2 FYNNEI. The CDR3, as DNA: TGTGCCAGCAGTGGCCTGACTAGCGGGAGGTACAATGAGCAGTTCTTC. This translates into CASSGLTSGRYNEQFF.

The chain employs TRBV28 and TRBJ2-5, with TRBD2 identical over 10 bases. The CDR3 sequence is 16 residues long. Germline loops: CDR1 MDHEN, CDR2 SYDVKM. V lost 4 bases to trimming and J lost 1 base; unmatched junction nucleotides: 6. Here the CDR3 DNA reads TGTGCCAGCAGTTCAGAACTAGCGGGGTCCCAAGAGACCCAGTACTTC. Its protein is CASSSELAGSQETQYF. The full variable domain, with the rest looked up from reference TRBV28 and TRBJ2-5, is DVKVTQSSRYLVKRTGEKVFLECVQDMDHENMFWYRQDPGLGLRLIYFSYDVKMKEKGDIPEGYSVSREKKERFSLILESASTNQTSMYLCASSSELAGSQETQYFGPGTRLLVL.

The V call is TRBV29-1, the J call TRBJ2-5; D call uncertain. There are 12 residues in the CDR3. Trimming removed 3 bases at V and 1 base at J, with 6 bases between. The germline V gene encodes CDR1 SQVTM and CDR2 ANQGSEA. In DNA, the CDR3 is TGCAGCGTTGATGAAGTCCAAGAGACCCAGTACTTC. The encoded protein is CSVDEVQETQYF.

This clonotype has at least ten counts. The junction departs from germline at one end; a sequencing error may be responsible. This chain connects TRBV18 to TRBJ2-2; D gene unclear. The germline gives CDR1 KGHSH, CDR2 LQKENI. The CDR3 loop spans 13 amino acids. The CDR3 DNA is TGCGCCAGCAGCCCCCAAAACACCGGGGAGCTGTTTTTT. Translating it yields CASSPQNTGELFF.

In nucleotides, the CDR3 is TGCGCCAGCAGCCAAGGACTGATCTCCTACAATGAGCAGTTCTTC. This encodes CASSQGLISYNEQFF. V usage is TRBV4-3 and J usage is TRBJ2-1; D gene unclear. The germline V gene encodes CDR1 LGHNA and CDR2 YSLEER. V lost 1 base to trimming and J lost 0 bases, with 7 bases between them. This CDR3 region has 15 residues.

The CDR3 DNA sequence: TGTGCCAGCAGCTTAGGTTCCCTGGGCCTTCAGCCCCAGCATTTT. Amino acid sequence: CASSLGSLGLQPQHF. The chain uses TRBV7-2 and TRBJ1-5; D unresolved. V was pared by 1 base and J by 6 bases, with 13 bases between. The V gene's germline CDR1 is SGHTA and CDR2 FQGNSA. The CDR3 has 15 residues.

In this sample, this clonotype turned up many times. CDR3 DNA: TGCAGCGCCCGCCAGGGGAATTCACCCCTCCACTTT. It codes for CSARQGNSPLHF. The chain couples TRBV29-1 to TRBJ1-6; D might be TRBD1 (6 bases). This CDR3 has 12 amino acids. The germline CDR1 and CDR2 sequences are SQVTM and ANQGSEA. Trimming took off 7 bases at V and 7 bases at J, with 11 bases between the two ends.